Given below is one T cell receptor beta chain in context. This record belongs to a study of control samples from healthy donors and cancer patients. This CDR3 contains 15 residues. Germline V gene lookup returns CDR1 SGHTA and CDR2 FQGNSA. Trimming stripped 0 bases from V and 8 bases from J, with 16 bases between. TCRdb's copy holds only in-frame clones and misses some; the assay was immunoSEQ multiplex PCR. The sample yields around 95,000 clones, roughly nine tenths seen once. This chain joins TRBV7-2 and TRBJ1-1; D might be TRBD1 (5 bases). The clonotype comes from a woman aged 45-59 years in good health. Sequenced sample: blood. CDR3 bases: TGTGCCAGCAGCTTAGCGCTGACAGTCGATATAGAAGCTTTCTTT. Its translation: CASSLALTVDIEAFF.